The following is a T cell receptor (beta chain) sequence with its context. What it binds is not known. The PCR ran on 60 Vbeta and 13 Jbeta primers. The table came from immunoSEQ multiplex PCR; TCRdb's copy has only in-frame clones and leaves some out. The sample records 75,000 to 100,000 clones, roughly 74% being singletons. Germline lookup yields CDR1 MNHEY and CDR2 SVGAGI. The V gene lost 6 bases and the J gene lost 4 bases, with 12 bases spanning the gap. The CDR3 is 13 amino acids. This record belongs to a study of cytomegalovirus exposure and HLA in healthy donors. Study-level information: Unique TCRs numbering around 85 million, obtained from HLA-typed donors, made up an early data release.

Regarding the study as a whole: Later analysis revealed greater clonal expansion in HLA-associated TCR beta chains than in equally common others.

The receptor comes from a woman aged 65 to 85 in good health and CMV-seropositive. Material: PBMCs. V gene TRBV6-5 combines with J gene TRBJ1-2; unclear D gene. The CDR3 DNA sequence: TGTGCCAGCAGCCGGGAGGCCCTCTATGGCTACACCTTC. Residues: CASSREALYGYTF.